These 2 T cell receptor beta chains came from one sample sequenced in a study of blood T cell repertoires in COVID-19. Clones were read by immunoSEQ multiplex PCR, and TCRdb kept only the in-frame ones, dropping some. The sample records some 380,000 clones, roughly 89% being singletons. The sample was peripheral blood. These receptors all stem from a young man with active or convalescent COVID-19.

This chain connects TRBV7-3 to TRBJ2-5; possible D gene TRBD2, 7 bases. The CDR3 covers 15 residues. V was shortened by 2 bases and J by 5 bases, with 15 bases between the two germline ends. In germline, CDR1 is SGHTA, CDR2 FQGTGA. Here the CDR3 reads CASSLGGALVETQYF. DNA of the CDR3: TGTGCCAGCAGCTTAGGGGGGGCGCTTGTGGAGACCCAGTACTTC.

The CDR3 sequence is CASSLSGTSGRFDEQYF. CDR3 coding DNA: TGTGCCAGCAGCCTCTCCGGGACTAGCGGGAGGTTCGACGAGCAGTACTTC. The V gene is TRBV7-9, the J gene TRBJ2-7, with 15 bases fitting TRBD2. The CDR3 has 17 amino acids. V was pared by 5 bases and J by 5 bases, with 10 bases of the junction left unmatched. Germline V CDR1 and CDR2: SEHNR, FQNEAQ (reference sequence).